Below are 2 T cell receptor beta chains sequenced from a single sample in a study of blood T cells in healthy people across ages (dated by TCRdb to between 2015 and 2016). Libraries came from 5' RACE. Sequencing used an Illumina HiSeq 2500. A second PCR of about 6 to 11 cycles was performed with a sample-barcoded 5' primer and a J-beta primer mix. Clones were called with MiXCR by TCRdb after fastp trimmed the public reads at Q25, and only in-frame beta chains were retained. Identical CDR3 protein sequences are pooled into one entry, listed with their most common genes and DNA. Counted in this sample were fewer than 900,000 distinct CDR3 sequences; 43% of them appeared once. The ten largest clones represent more than 20% of the sample. Input material: blood. These receptors were taken from a woman between 55 and 75 years old in good health.

This clonotype was seen only a few times. The rearrangement uses TRBV9 and TRBJ2-1; 11 nucleotides line up with TRBD2. In germline, CDR1 is SGDLS, CDR2 YYNGEE. CDR3 size: 18 residues. V gave up 0 bases and J gave up 9 bases; unmatched junction bases: 14. The CDR3 loop is CASSVEVTSGAVGGEQFF. DNA for the CDR3: TGTGCCAGCAGCGTAGAGGTGACTAGCGGGGCCGTCGGGGGTGAGCAGTTCTTC.

The J gene is TRBJ2-7, the V gene TRBV2; 7 bases are shared with TRBD1. The CDR3 consists of 13 residues. Trimming removed 7 bases from V and 5 bases from J; junction bases left unmatched: 8. Germline assignment: CDR1 SNHLY and CDR2 FYNNEI. CDR3 amino acids: CASISQGTNEQYF. For the CDR3, the DNA is TGTGCCAGCATTTCACAGGGGACGAACGAGCAGTACTTC.